Listed here are 9 T cell receptor beta chains from one sample, sequenced in a study of cytomegalovirus exposure and HLA in healthy donors. Primers: 60 Vbeta forward and 13 Jbeta reverse. The assay was immunoSEQ multiplex PCR, and TCRdb's table has in-frame clones only and misses some. The table shows more than 100,000 clones, with approximately 75% occurring only once. Sequencing was carried out using PBMCs. All receptors come from a man over 45 in good health and CMV-seropositive.

The genes are TRBV18 and TRBJ2-2; D is undetermined. The CDR3 is made up of 13 amino acids. CDR1 is KGHSH, CDR2 LQKENI, per germline. The V and J ends lost 6 bases and 7 bases respectively, with 12 bases between them. The CDR3 DNA is TGTGCCAGCTCTCGGAGTTTGGACGGGGAGCTGTTTTTT. Translation gives CASSRSLDGELFF.

The rearrangement joins TRBV5-5 to TRBJ2-7; 11 nucleotides align to TRBD1. Germline-derived CDR1 and CDR2 are SGHKS and YYEKEE (reference sequence). This CDR3 has 14 residues. The ends lost 7 bases at V and 5 bases at J; junction bases unmatched: 8. This CDR3 reads CASALGQGADEQYF. CDR3 in DNA: TGTGCCAGCGCGCTCGGACAGGGGGCGGACGAGCAGTACTTC.

This sequence joins TRBV6-5 and TRBJ1-2; tentatively, D is TRBD1 (6 bases). CDR1 and CDR2 from the germline V gene are MNHEY and SVGAGI. The CDR3 totals 13 residues. V was cut by 6 bases and J by 4 bases, with 12 bases left in between. CDR3 in amino acids: CASREQGAYGYTF. CDR3 in DNA: TGTGCCAGCAGGGAACAGGGCGCCTATGGCTACACCTTC.

V gene TRBV27 combines with J gene TRBJ2-7; a weak D match, TRBD2 (5 bases). Germline V CDR1 and CDR2: MNHEY, SMNVEV (reference sequence). CDR3 length: 15 amino acids. The V gene lost 7 bases and the J gene lost 5 bases, with 21 bases spanning the gap. The CDR3 is CASIALAGGNHEQYF. The DNA for the CDR3 is TGTGCCAGCATTGCTCTGGCGGGTGGAAACCACGAGCAGTACTTC.

The chain links TRBV12-5 to TRBJ1-1; 7 nucleotides agree with TRBD1. This CDR3 region has 15 residues. The germline CDR1 and CDR2 sequences are LGHNT and FRNRAP. J was trimmed by 5 bases and V by 4 bases; bases with no gene match: 10. The CDR3 reads CASGSPQGRETEAFF. DNA for the CDR3: TGTGCTAGTGGTTCCCCACAGGGGCGGGAAACTGAAGCTTTCTTT.

The chain recombines TRBV4-2 with TRBJ2-3, with 12 bases fitting TRBD2. The junction had 10 bases not matched to a gene; V was cut back by 0 bases and J by 9 bases. This CDR3 is built from 17 residues. Germline V gene data show CDR1 as LGHNA and CDR2 as YNFKEQ. In DNA form, the CDR3 reads TGTGCCAGCAGCCAAGAGTTGATGACTAGCGGGAGTCCAACGCAGTATTTT. This encodes CASSQELMTSGSPTQYF.

The chain combines TRBV6-5 with TRBJ1-6, with D possibly TRBD1 on 5 matching bases. The V gene lost 1 base and the J gene lost 10 bases, with 17 bases spanning the gap. Germline lookup yields CDR1 MNHEY and CDR2 SVGAGI. The CDR3 has 16 residues. In DNA form, the CDR3 reads TGTGCCAGCAGTTACTTAGTCGGGCAGGGAAGCTCACCCCTCCACTTT. It is translated as CASSYLVGQGSSPLHF.

J is TRBJ2-2 and V is TRBV7-2; D unclear. The CDR3 is 15 amino acids. CDR1 is SGHTA and CDR2 is FQGNSA in the germline V gene. V was cut by 3 bases and J by 4 bases, with 12 bases left in between. The CDR3 protein is CASSFLGRVTGELFF. CDR3 DNA: TGTGCCAGCAGCTTCCTCGGTCGGGTCACCGGGGAGCTGTTTTTT.

J is TRBJ2-7 and V is TRBV18; D unresolved. This CDR3 region has 11 residues. Germline V gene data show CDR1 as KGHSH and CDR2 as LQKENI. The germline V and J ends were trimmed by 8 bases and 4 bases, with 9 bases remaining between them. As DNA, the CDR3 is TGTGCCAGCCAATTAGATTACGAGCAGTACTTC. Translation: CASQLDYEQYF.